The 24 T cell receptor beta chains below were found in one sample sequenced in a study of vaccination and CD4 T cells after COVID-19. TCRdb re-analysed the PCR reads in MiXCR, keeping a single row per CDR3 protein. This table holds approximately 19,000 distinct CDR3 sequences, about 60% found once. Sample: CD4+ T cells from blood, taken after SARS-CoV-2 vaccination. The receptor set was obtained from a human donor who had recovered from COVID-19.

The J gene is TRBJ2-3, the V gene TRBV28; unclear D gene. From germline, CDR1 is MDHEN and CDR2 SYDVKM. Trimming stripped 6 bases from V and 2 bases from J, with 3 bases between. The CDR3 is 11 amino acids. The CDR3, as DNA: TGTGCCAGCAGCGACACAGATACGCAGTATTTT. It translates to CASSDTDTQYF.

This clonotype was detected a few times. The chain joins TRBV20-1 to TRBJ2-1, with TRBD2 matching over 13 bases. J lost 4 bases, V lost 3 bases, and 6 bases had no gene match. The CDR3 totals 16 residues. Germline-derived CDR1 and CDR2 are DFQATT and SNEGSKA (reference sequence). CDR3 bases: TGCAGTGCTAGTGGACCGGGACTAGCGGGATACAATGAGCAGTTCTTC. As protein: CSASGPGLAGYNEQFF.

This clonotype was seen more than once but under ten times. The chain carries TRBV6-1 and TRBJ2-5; D perhaps matches TRBD2 (6 bases). Trimming stripped 11 bases from V and 2 bases from J, with 12 bases between. Germline values: CDR1 MNHNS, CDR2 SASEGT. The CDR3 length is 12 residues. The CDR3 region is CAGGLSQETQYF. The CDR3 coding sequence is TGTGCCGGGGGACTTTCGCAAGAGACCCAGTACTTC.

This rearrangement joins TRBV7-8 to TRBJ1-5; D gene uncertain. The V and J ends lost 1 base and 9 bases respectively, with 4 bases between them. Germline CDR1 and CDR2: SGHVS and FQNEAQ. The CDR3 length is 11 residues. The CDR3 DNA reads TGTGCCAGCAGCTTAGGAGGGCCCCAGCATTTT. It encodes CASSLGGPQHF. The variable domain in full, with the rest retrieved from reference TRBV7-8 and TRBJ1-5, is GAGVSQSPRYKVAKRGQDVALRCDPISGHVSLFWYQQALGQGPEFLTYFQNEAQLDKSGLPSDRFFAERPEGSVSTLKIQRTQQEDSAVYLCASSLGGPQHFGDGTRLSIL.

This clonotype was recorded a few times. The rearrangement links TRBV20-1 to TRBJ1-2, with D possibly being TRBD1 (5 bases). V shed 2 bases and J shed 8 bases, with 15 bases lying between them. Germline V gene data show CDR1 as DFQATT and CDR2 as SNEGSKA (reference sequence). This CDR3 contains 13 residues. The CDR3 spells CSARSGGEGGYTF. As DNA, the CDR3 is TGCAGTGCTAGATCCGGAGGGGAAGGCGGCTACACCTTC.

The CDR3 loop reads CATIAGGGTVGELFF. CDR3 DNA: TGTGCCACCATAGCGGGAGGGGGAACGGTCGGGGAGCTGTTTTTT. The V gene is TRBV10-3, the J gene TRBJ2-2, with 11 bases identical to TRBD2. Germline CDR1 and CDR2: ENHRY and SYGVKD. V trimming: 10 bases; J trimming: 7 bases; junction bases outside the gene matches: 11. The CDR3 is 15 residues long.

V usage is TRBV2 and J usage is TRBJ2-3; D is unresolved. The germline V and J ends were trimmed by 2 bases and 6 bases, with 6 bases remaining between them. This CDR3 comprises 12 residues. Germline assignment: CDR1 SNHLY and CDR2 FYNNEI. In DNA form, the CDR3 reads TGTGCCAGCAGTGAATTGGTGGATACGCAGTATTTT. Amino acids: CASSELVDTQYF.

V and J are TRBV20-1 and TRBJ2-5, with 7 bases identical to TRBD1. This CDR3 comprises 14 residues. After removal of 3 bases from V and 1 base from J, the junction contained 5 bases not matched to a gene. Germline CDR1 and CDR2: DFQATT and SNEGSKA (reference sequence). The CDR3 sequence is CSARIRGLQETQYF. The CDR3 nucleotides are TGCAGTGCTAGGATTAGGGGGCTCCAAGAGACCCAGTACTTC.

The V and J genes are TRBV20-1 and TRBJ2-5, with 11 bases lining up with TRBD1. Looked up from germline, CDR1 is DFQATT and CDR2 is SNEGSKA (reference sequence). CDR3 length: 15 residues. The trim removed 6 bases at V and 2 bases at J, leaving 8 bases unmatched. The CDR3, as DNA: TGCAGTGCGAGGGGGACAGGGGGGAATCAAGAGACCCAGTACTTC. Amino acids: CSARGTGGNQETQYF.

V and J are TRBV7-2 and TRBJ1-2, with D perhaps matching TRBD1 (5 bases). The CDR3 is made up of 12 amino acids. Germline CDR1 is SGHTA and CDR2 is FQGNSA. Trimming took off 6 bases at V and 7 bases at J, with 12 bases between the two ends. The chain's CDR3 is CASRQIGAGYTF. The CDR3, as DNA: TGTGCCAGCAGACAAATCGGGGCTGGCTACACCTTC.

The chain carries TRBV15 and TRBJ2-2; TRBD2 aligns across 16 bases. V gave up 4 bases and J gave up 7 bases; unmatched junction bases: 15. Germline V gene data show CDR1 as LNHNV and CDR2 as YYDKDF (reference sequence). The CDR3 totals 20 residues. The CDR3 coding sequence is TGTGCCACCAGCACCGTGTTTTCGCGGGGACTAGCGGGAGGGGTCGGGGAGCTGTTTTTT. Translation: CATSTVFSRGLAGGVGELFF.

The chain uses TRBV2 and TRBJ2-1; no reliable D call. Germline lookup yields CDR1 SNHLY and CDR2 FYNNEI. The CDR3 is made up of 11 amino acids. V lost 6 bases and J lost 7, with 7 bases in between. The CDR3 nucleotides read TGTGCCAGCAGGAGACTTAATGAGCAGTTCTTC. Translated: CASRRLNEQFF.

V gene TRBV10-3 combines with J gene TRBJ2-4; TRBD1 matches 7 bases. With V trimmed by 3 bases and J by 7 bases, 6 bases remained unmatched. This CDR3 has 14 residues. The germline V gene has CDR1 ENHRY and CDR2 SYGVKD. The CDR3 coding sequence is TGTGCCATCAGTGACGGGACAGCTGGGAACATTCAGTACTTC. Translated, it gives CAISDGTAGNIQYF.

In its sample, this clonotype was seen a few times. V and J are TRBV6-5 and TRBJ2-3, with 7 bases identical to TRBD2. The CDR3 has 15 amino acids. Germline CDR1 MNHEY, CDR2 SVGAGI. J lost 4 bases, V lost 2 bases, and 6 bases had no gene match. The CDR3 bases are TGTGCCAGCAGTTACGGGAGGGCGGGATCAGATACGCAGTATTTT. Protein sequence: CASSYGRAGSDTQYF.

The chain recombines TRBV28 with TRBJ1-2; TRBD1 matches at 10 bases. CDR3 length equals 15 residues. V dropped 6 bases and J dropped 4; count of bases not matched to a gene: 8. Looked up from germline, CDR1 is MDHEN and CDR2 is SYDVKM. CDR3 amino acids: CASSPDRGIGYGYTF. In nucleotides, the CDR3 is TGTGCCAGCAGCCCGGACAGGGGGATCGGCTATGGCTACACCTTC.

This clonotype was counted a few times. The rearrangement uses TRBV19 and TRBJ1-2; D not certain. V lost 3 bases, J lost 2 bases, and 10 bases lay in between. The CDR3 runs to 14 residues. Per germline, CDR1 LNHDA and CDR2 SQIVND (reference sequence). In nucleotides, the CDR3 is TGTGCCAGTAGTATTCCAGCGCAGAACTATGGCTACACCTTC. This translates into CASSIPAQNYGYTF.

The genes are TRBV2 and TRBJ2-7; D is uncertain. The V and J ends lost 7 bases and 3 bases respectively, with 7 bases between them. This CDR3 is 11 amino acids long. Germline V CDR1 and CDR2: SNHLY, FYNNEI. For the CDR3, the DNA is TGTGCCAGCACGGGCAGCTACGAGCAGTACTTC. Translating it yields CASTGSYEQYF.

This clonotype was seen only a few times. The chain combines TRBV6-1 with TRBJ1-2, with TRBD1 matching 12 bases. This CDR3 has 16 amino acids. CDR1 is MNHNS, CDR2 SASEGT, per germline. The V segment lost 7 bases and the J segment 7 bases; nucleotides outside the gene matches: 13. Written as DNA, the CDR3 is TGTGCCAGCAAAACCGGGACAGGGGGCTCGGGCGGTGGCTACACCTTC. Translation gives CASKTGTGGSGGGYTF.

This sequence joins TRBV12-3 or TRBV12-4 and TRBJ2-4, with 7 bases matching TRBD1. V gave up 5 bases and J gave up 6 bases; unmatched junction bases: 7. CDR3 size: 14 residues. Written as DNA, the CDR3 is TGTGCCAGCAGTCGCGGACAGGTTAGAAACATTCAGTACTTC. The encoded protein is CASSRGQVRNIQYF.

J is TRBJ2-5 and V is TRBV7-8, with D maybe TRBD2 (5 bases). V lost 0 bases and J lost 4, with 12 bases in between. Germline CDR1 reads SGHVS; CDR2 reads FQNEAQ. The CDR3 loop spans 15 amino acids. The DNA for the CDR3 is TGTGCCAGCAGCTTAGCGAGTGGACTCAGAGAGACCCAGTACTTC. Protein sequence: CASSLASGLRETQYF.

The V gene is TRBV6-1, the J gene TRBJ2-7; no reliable D call. V was pared by 4 bases and J by 0 bases, with 7 bases between. From germline, CDR1 is MNHNS and CDR2 SASEGT. The CDR3 runs 13 residues. The CDR3 sequence: CASSVRFSYEQYF. CDR3 DNA: TGTGCCAGCAGTGTACGTTTCTCCTACGAGCAGTACTTC.

This clonotype was recorded a few times. The rearrangement joins TRBV7-2 to TRBJ1-6; no firm D call. V was cut by 6 bases and J by 10 bases, with 25 bases left in between. CDR3 length: 17 residues. Germline CDR1 reads SGHTA; CDR2 reads FQGNSA. CDR3 nucleotide sequence: TGTGCCAGCAGTCCGTCCTATTTAAGGGTCCCTCAGTCACCCCTCCACTTT. Translating gives CASSPSYLRVPQSPLHF. The full variable domain, in which reference TRBV7-2 and TRBJ1-6 provide the parts outside the CDR3, is GAGVSQSPSNKVTEKGKDVELRCDPISGHTALYWYRQSLGQGLEFLIYFQGNSAPDKSGLPSDRFSAERTGGSVSTLTIQRTQQEDSAVYLCASSPSYLRVPQSPLHFGNGTRLTVT.

As concerns this clonotype: An end of the junction does not agree with germline; a read error may underlie this. The chain joins TRBV5-4 to TRBJ1-5, with TRBD1 identical over 11 bases. Germline V gene data show CDR1 as SGHNT and CDR2 as YYREEE (reference sequence). The CDR3 has 15 amino acids. The CDR3 DNA reads as TGTACCAGCAGCTCTTCGGACAGGGGGCATCAGCCCCAGCATTTT. It encodes CTSSSSDRGHQPQHF.

The chain employs TRBV20-1 and TRBJ2-7; no firm D call. The length of the CDR3 is 12 residues. Trimming shortened V by 6 bases and J by 5 bases, and 14 bases separated the two germline ends. Germline V lookup: CDR1 DFQATT, CDR2 SNEGSKA (reference sequence). The CDR3 sequence is CSADASANEQYF. DNA for the CDR3: TGCAGTGCCGATGCCTCTGCGAACGAGCAGTACTTC.